The following is a T cell receptor (beta chain) sequence with its context. The target antigen is unknown. The data derive from a study of T cells in localized non-small cell lung cancer. Study-wide results and caveats: Sequencing covered just one tumor region, so heterogeneity cannot be ruled out. Adjacent lung exhibited a median of approximately 59 among the 100 most abundant tumor clones.

Some clones are missing from TCRdb's copy, which holds only in-frame ones; the method was immunoSEQ multiplex PCR. The sample holds 25,000 to 30,000 clones, 80% to 90% seen once. The sequences come from peripheral blood, collected before any cancer treatment. The sequence was obtained from a woman between 18 and 50 years old with stage I lung adenocarcinoma.

CDR3 coding DNA: TGTGCCAGTAGTCGGGACAGAAGCTCCTACAATGAGCAGTTCTTC. It is translated as CASSRDRSSYNEQFF. The chain has TRBV19 and TRBJ2-1; 7 bases agree with TRBD1. CDR3 length: 15 residues. Germline CDR1 is LNHDA and CDR2 is SQIVND (reference sequence). The V segment lost 5 bases and the J segment 0 bases; nucleotides outside the gene matches: 4.